These 30 T cell receptor beta chains were all obtained from the same sample, sequenced in a study of identical twins. In TCRdb, the 5' RACE reads were re-called with MiXCR into one record per CDR3 protein. This table has 350,000 or so distinct CDR3 sequences, roughly 12% appearing once. These data also featured in a second study, about yellow fever vaccine responses in identical twins.

The sequenced sample consisted of CD8+ T cells sorted from blood. These receptors were taken from a young woman in good health.

This CDR3 is CASTPIGTSYNEQFF. In DNA, the CDR3 is TGTGCCAGCACCCCAATAGGTACGTCCTACAATGAGCAGTTCTTC. The rearrangement links TRBV7-9 to TRBJ2-1; D uncertain. The CDR3 is made up of 15 amino acids. In germline, CDR1 is SEHNR, CDR2 FQNEAQ (reference sequence). Trimming pared 7 bases from V and 1 base from J, leaving 14 bases between.

The V gene is TRBV7-9, the J gene TRBJ1-4; D gene uncertain. The CDR3 is 16 residues long. Germline V CDR1 and CDR2: SEHNR, FQNEAQ (reference sequence). With 3 bases removed from V and 0 bases from J, the gap between germline ends came to 11 bases. CDR3 nucleotides: TGTGCCAGCAGCTTGATCCCGGGGTCAACTAATGAAAAACTGTTTTTT. This encodes CASSLIPGSTNEKLFF. Full variable domain (outside the CDR3, taken from reference TRBV7-9 and TRBJ1-4): DTGVSQNPRHKITKRGQNVTFRCDPISEHNRLYWYRQTLGQGPEFLTYFQNEAQLEKSRLLSDRFSAERPKGSFSTLEIQRTEQGDSAMYLCASSLIPGSTNEKLFFGSGTQLSVL.

In its sample, this clonotype was seen many times. The CDR3 sequence is CASSPREGDTEAFF. CDR3 DNA sequence: TGTGCCAGCAGCCCGAGGGAAGGAGACACTGAAGCTTTCTTT. The genes are TRBV9 and TRBJ1-1, with D hard to call. This CDR3 is built from 14 residues. Germline V gene sequence: CDR1 SGDLS, CDR2 YYNGEE. With 4 bases removed from V and 3 bases from J, the gap between germline ends came to 13 bases.

This clonotype appeared many times. This chain joins TRBV6-2 or TRBV6-3 and TRBJ2-7; D may be TRBD1 (5 bases). V lost 6 bases to trimming and J lost 0 bases, with 12 bases between them. The CDR3 is 14 residues long. Germline V gives CDR1 MNHEY, CDR2 SVGEGT. CDR3 sequence (DNA): TGTGCCAGCAGCCAGGACATCAGCTCCTACGAGCAGTACTTC. Its protein product is CASSQDISSYEQYF.

This clonotype was counted a few times. The rearrangement links TRBV15 to TRBJ2-7; possible D gene TRBD2, 5 bases. The CDR3 has 14 amino acids. Trimming removed 0 bases from V and 3 bases from J, with 9 bases in between. The germline CDR1 and CDR2 sequences are LNHNV and YYDKDF (reference sequence). As DNA, the CDR3 is TGTGCCACCAGCAGAGATCCGGCGGGCTACGAGCAGTACGTC. Protein: CATSRDPAGYEQYV.

The genes are TRBV7-9 and TRBJ2-3, with 7 bases matching TRBD2. The V and J ends lost 8 bases and 2 bases, in that order; junction bases with no gene match: 13. This CDR3 region has 16 residues. Germline V CDR1 and CDR2: SEHNR, FQNEAQ (reference sequence). CDR3 nucleotide sequence: TGTGCCAGCGCTGGATGGGGGGGGGACTTCACAGATACGCAGTATTTT. Amino acid sequence: CASAGWGGDFTDTQYF.

This clonotype was detected ten times or more. The V and J genes are TRBV12-3 or TRBV12-4 and TRBJ2-7; TRBD2 is a possible D gene (6 bases). The CDR3 totals 14 residues. Trimming took off 3 bases at V and 1 base at J, with 10 bases between the two ends. The CDR3, as DNA: TGTGCCAGCAGTTTCGGCGGGGAATCCTACGAGCAGTACTTC. Its protein product is CASSFGGESYEQYF.

The table lists this clonotype with a few counts. The chain has TRBV2 and TRBJ1-2; weak D call: TRBD1 (5 bases). With 5 bases removed from V and 6 bases from J, the gap between germline ends came to 10 bases. The CDR3 is made up of 12 amino acids. The germline gives CDR1 SNHLY, CDR2 FYNNEI. The CDR3 region has the DNA TGTGCCAGCAGTCAGTTCAGGGATGGCTACACCTTC. This translates into CASSQFRDGYTF.

In its sample, this clonotype was seen a few times. The chain combines TRBV12-3 or TRBV12-4 with TRBJ2-7, with D possibly being TRBD1 (6 bases). The CDR3 contains 13 residues. Trimming left V 7 bases short and J 1 base short, with 11 bases between. The CDR3 here is CASKSDRSYEQYV. The CDR3, as DNA: TGTGCCAGCAAATCGGACAGATCCTACGAGCAGTACGTC.

This clonotype has more than one count but fewer than ten. The chain recombines TRBV6-4 with TRBJ2-3; TRBD2 matches 14 bases. Losses at the gene ends were 5 bases for V and 1 base for J; bases not matched to a gene: 14. CDR1 is MRHNA, CDR2 SNTAGT, per germline. The CDR3 covers 20 residues. The chain's CDR3 is CASSQGLAGATTDGTDTQYF. The CDR3 DNA reads TGTGCCAGCAGTCAGGGACTAGCGGGAGCTACTACCGACGGCACAGATACGCAGTATTTT.

This clonotype was recorded at least ten times. The V gene is TRBV9, the J gene TRBJ2-1; 10 nucleotides match TRBD2. The V gene end was trimmed by 4 bases and the J gene end by 9 bases; junction bases not matched to a gene: 13. Germline CDR1 reads SGDLS; CDR2 reads YYNGEE. The CDR3 loop spans 16 amino acids. The CDR3 spells CASSSPSGSNLGEQFF. CDR3 DNA: TGTGCCAGCAGCTCCCCTAGCGGGAGTAATCTTGGTGAGCAGTTCTTC.

This clonotype has just a few counts. This chain links TRBV20-1 with TRBJ2-7; perhaps D is TRBD1 or TRBD2 (5 bases each). Germline CDR1 reads DFQATT; CDR2 reads SNEGSKA (reference sequence). V was trimmed by 8 bases and J by 4 bases, leaving 6 bases between them. The CDR3 has 9 residues. Here the CDR3 reads CSWGYEQYF. The CDR3 DNA sequence: TGCAGTTGGGGGTACGAGCAGTACTTC.

The rearrangement uses TRBV27 and TRBJ2-2; D remains ambiguous. Looked up from germline, CDR1 is MNHEY and CDR2 is SMNVEV (reference sequence). Trimming shortened V by 5 bases and J by 3 bases, and 13 bases separated the two germline ends. CDR3 length: 15 amino acids. This chain's CDR3 is CASSPLRWDTGELFF. For the CDR3, the DNA is TGTGCCAGCAGTCCTTTACGGTGGGACACCGGGGAGCTGTTTTTT.

The chain recombines TRBV10-2 with TRBJ2-3, with 8 positions matching TRBD2. The CDR3 sequence is 14 residues long. J was trimmed by 4 bases and V by 7 bases; bases with no gene match: 7. Germline V gene lookup returns CDR1 WSHSY and CDR2 SAAADI. Here the CDR3 DNA reads TGCGCCAGCATTGGCGGGAGGAGATCAGATACGCAGTATTTT. Translating gives CASIGGRRSDTQYF.

This clonotype was observed a handful of times. V gene TRBV29-1 combines with J gene TRBJ2-1, with 8 bases lining up with TRBD2. The ends lost 7 bases at V and 1 base at J; junction bases unmatched: 6. CDR3 length: 14 amino acids. From germline, CDR1 is SQVTM and CDR2 ANQGSEA. In DNA form, the CDR3 reads TGCAGCGGCCTCGGGGGGGGATCCTACAATGAGCAGTTCTTC. As protein: CSGLGGGSYNEQFF.

The rearrangement uses TRBV6-1 and TRBJ1-1; D is uncertain. The CDR3 consists of 17 residues. Trimming shortened V by 5 bases and J by 0 bases, and 19 bases separated the two germline ends. Germline V CDR1 and CDR2: MNHNS, SASEGT. The CDR3: CASSLGVGRGMNTEAFF. In DNA, the CDR3 is TGTGCCAGCAGTCTCGGGGTGGGAAGAGGGATGAACACTGAAGCTTTCTTT.

This clonotype was observed a few times. The V and J genes are TRBV27 and TRBJ1-4, with D unclear. V was cut by 4 bases and J by 0 bases, with 9 bases left in between. The germline V gene encodes CDR1 MNHEY and CDR2 SMNVEV (reference sequence). The CDR3 has 15 amino acids. CDR3 coding DNA: TGTGCCAGCAGTTCTAGACGTGCAACTAATGAAAAACTGTTTTTT. Its translation: CASSSRRATNEKLFF.

The chain uses TRBV28 and TRBJ2-7; D gene unclear. The V gene's germline CDR1 is MDHEN and CDR2 SYDVKM. The CDR3 has 12 amino acids. The germline V and J ends were trimmed by 7 bases and 6 bases, with 13 bases remaining between them. The CDR3 is CASTETRGEQYF. CDR3 bases: TGTGCCAGCACCGAGACTCGAGGCGAGCAGTACTTC.

This clonotype was seen a few times. The genes are TRBV11-2 and TRBJ2-1; 8 bases are a match to TRBD1. The V and J ends lost 1 base and 6 bases, in that order; junction bases with no gene match: 2. Germline V gene lookup returns CDR1 SGHAT and CDR2 FQNNGV. This CDR3 spans 14 amino acids. The CDR3 sequence: CASSLGTGPNEQFF. Here the CDR3 DNA reads TGTGCCAGCAGCTTAGGGACAGGGCCCAATGAGCAGTTCTTC.

This clonotype was counted a few times. V and J are TRBV2 and TRBJ1-1; D is uncertain. V was trimmed by 6 bases and J by 11 bases, leaving 10 bases between them. Germline V gives CDR1 SNHLY, CDR2 FYNNEI. The CDR3 contains 10 residues. The chain's CDR3 is CASRGKGAFF. CDR3 DNA sequence: TGTGCCAGCAGGGGCAAAGGGGCTTTCTTT.

The CDR3 spells CATSDVGGHTDTQYF. CDR3 nucleotides: TGTGCCACCAGTGACGTCGGGGGCCACACAGATACGCAGTATTTT. The chain is built from TRBV24-1 and TRBJ2-3; either TRBD1 or TRBD2 may fit D (6 bases each). The CDR3 has 15 residues. Germline CDR1 is KGHDR and CDR2 is SFDVKD. V was cut by 4 bases and J by 2 bases, with 12 bases left in between.

This chain connects TRBV12-3 or TRBV12-4 to TRBJ2-3; possibly TRBD1 for D (6 bases). The CDR3 length is 15 residues. The V and J ends lost 5 bases and 3 bases respectively, with 15 bases between them. The DNA for the CDR3 is TGTGCCAGCAGTGTCACAGGGAAAGGAACAGATACGCAGTATTTT. It yields the protein CASSVTGKGTDTQYF.

This clonotype was recorded at least ten times. V gene TRBV28 combines with J gene TRBJ1-1; D not resolved. CDR1 and CDR2 from the germline V gene are MDHEN and SYDVKM. The CDR3 has 13 residues. The V end lost 4 bases, the J end lost 1 base, and 7 bases lay between the germline ends. CDR3 amino acids: CASSWWENTEAFF. DNA of the CDR3: TGTGCCAGCAGTTGGTGGGAGAACACTGAAGCTTTCTTT.

The V gene is TRBV12-3 or TRBV12-4, the J gene TRBJ2-7; weak D call: TRBD2 (6 bases). The CDR3 consists of 13 residues. V was pared by 3 bases and J by 4 bases, with 10 bases between. CDR3 protein: CASSLEGRYEQYF. CDR3 nucleotides: TGTGCCAGCAGTTTGGAGGGAAGGTACGAGCAGTACTTC.

This clonotype was picked up many times. V is TRBV6-2 or TRBV6-3 and J is TRBJ2-1, with a possible D match to TRBD1 (5 bases). The germline V gene encodes CDR1 MNHEY and CDR2 SVGEGT. The ends were cut back, 6 bases at V and 7 bases at J, with 13 bases in the middle. The CDR3 contains 13 residues. The CDR3 DNA follows: TGTGCCAGCAGCCCAGGGTTGGGGAATGAGCAGTTCTTC. Protein: CASSPGLGNEQFF.

J is TRBJ2-7 and V is TRBV2; D remains unclear. The CDR3 totals 16 residues. CDR1 is SNHLY and CDR2 is FYNNEI in the germline V gene. V was clipped by 6 bases and J by 0 bases, with 18 bases between them. CDR3 sequence (DNA): TGTGCCAGCAGCATAGAATTGGGCGGATCCTCCTACGAGCAGTACTTC. Protein sequence: CASSIELGGSSYEQYF.

This clonotype came up a few times. The chain joins TRBV20-1 to TRBJ2-1; 10 nucleotides align to TRBD2. After removal of 0 bases from V and 13 bases from J, the junction contained 9 bases not matched to a gene. CDR1 and CDR2 from the germline V gene are DFQATT and SNEGSKA (reference sequence). This CDR3 comprises 14 residues. CDR3 in amino acids: CSARDGASGRTQFF. CDR3 DNA: TGCAGTGCTAGAGATGGGGCTAGCGGGAGAACACAGTTCTTC.

The rearrangement uses TRBV7-6 and TRBJ2-2, with TRBD2 identical over 7 bases. V trimming: 5 bases; J trimming: 0 bases; junction bases outside the gene matches: 9. The CDR3 covers 17 residues. Germline assignment: CDR1 SGHVS and CDR2 FNYEAQ. For the CDR3, the DNA is TGTGCCAGCAGCCTCTTTGGGAGGGCTGCGAACACCGGGGAGCTGTTTTTT. Translation: CASSLFGRAANTGELFF.

J is TRBJ1-5 and V is TRBV15; D remains unclear. Trimming took 1 base from V and 6 from J, leaving 7 bases between them. Germline V gene data show CDR1 as LNHNV and CDR2 as YYDKDF (reference sequence). CDR3 size: 13 residues. CDR3 protein: CATSRVPVQPQHF. The CDR3 DNA is TGTGCCACCAGCAGAGTGCCCGTTCAGCCCCAGCATTTT.

The chain combines TRBV20-1 with TRBJ2-1; D is perhaps TRBD1 or TRBD2 (6 bases each). This CDR3 is 13 amino acids long. Germline CDR1 is DFQATT and CDR2 is SNEGSKA (reference sequence). The CDR3 region has the DNA TGCAGCCTGTCGGCAGGGAGGACAGATGAGCAGTTCTTC. The encoded protein is CSLSAGRTDEQFF.